What follows are 15 T cell receptor beta chains derived from one specimen sequenced in a study of radiotherapy plus CTLA-4 blockade in lung cancer listed by TCRdb under 2018. The receptor library was made with the immunoSEQ multiplex PCR assay. TCRdb re-hosts the immuneACCESS table, in-frame sequences only. Its copies lack some clones; in the studies checked, an unresolved V gene accounts for under half of them, and the cause for the rest is not known. Within this sample are 100,000 or so clones, with approximately 78% of them counted one time only. The top ten clonotypes cover over 20% of the sample. The input for sequencing was peripheral blood, taken from a patient treated with radiotherapy plus ipilimumab. The source of these receptors is a human donor with non-small cell lung cancer that progressed on radiotherapy plus ipilimumab.

The J gene is TRBJ1-3, the V gene TRBV7-9; possible D gene TRBD1, 6 bases. The CDR3 consists of 16 residues. V was clipped by 8 bases and J by 0 bases, with 17 bases between them. Germline lookup yields CDR1 SEHNR and CDR2 FQNEAQ (reference sequence). CDR3 nucleotides: TGTGCCAGCCGGGGGACAAGAATAATCTCTGGAAACACCATATATTTT. It codes for CASRGTRIISGNTIYF.

The chain links TRBV6-4 to TRBJ2-3; D is uncertain. Trimming pared 4 bases from V and 2 bases from J, leaving 10 bases between. This CDR3 is 14 amino acids long. Germline CDR1 MRHNA, CDR2 SNTAGT. CDR3 residues: CASSGAALTDTQYF. For the CDR3, the DNA is TGTGCCAGCAGTGGGGCAGCTCTCACAGATACGCAGTATTTT.

This clone came up a few times. The chain couples TRBV28 to TRBJ1-2; D remains ambiguous. Germline V gives CDR1 MDHEN, CDR2 SYDVKM. The CDR3 has 13 residues. Trimming removed 6 bases at V and 0 bases at J, with 8 bases between. The CDR3 loop is CASRYTPNYGYTF. In DNA form, the CDR3 reads TGTGCCAGCAGATATACTCCTAACTATGGCTACACCTTC.

The chain couples TRBV6-1 to TRBJ1-2; D is ambiguous. V was shortened by 3 bases and J by 8 bases, with 7 bases between the two germline ends. Looked up from germline, CDR1 is MNHNS and CDR2 is SASEGT. This CDR3 has 11 residues. CDR3 sequence reads: CASSDMRGYTF. CDR3 in DNA: TGTGCCAGCAGTGATATGAGGGGCTACACCTTC.

This chain joins TRBV7-9 and TRBJ2-2, with 9 bases fitting TRBD1. This CDR3 has 16 residues. The germline V gene encodes CDR1 SEHNR and CDR2 FQNEAQ (reference sequence). V was clipped by 0 bases and J by 5 bases; unmatched bases: 4. The CDR3 reads CASSLAGQGRTGELFF. The CDR3 DNA sequence: TGTGCCAGCAGCTTAGCTGGACAGGGGCGAACCGGGGAGCTGTTTTTT.

V gene TRBV28 combines with J gene TRBJ2-7; D remains ambiguous. CDR3 length: 12 residues. CDR1 is MDHEN, CDR2 SYDVKM, per germline. V lost 2 bases to trimming and J lost 3 bases, with 5 bases between them. As DNA, the CDR3 is TGTGCCAGCAGTTTAGGTAGCTACGAGCAGTACGTC. Its translation: CASSLGSYEQYV.

The chain joins TRBV19 to TRBJ1-5, with D maybe TRBD1 (5 bases). CDR3 length: 15 residues. The germline V gene has CDR1 LNHDA and CDR2 SQIVND (reference sequence). V was clipped by 3 bases and J by 4 bases, with 13 bases between them. In nucleotides, the CDR3 is TGTGCCAGTAGTATTCTCCCCTCAGGGAATCAGCCCCAGCATTTT. It encodes CASSILPSGNQPQHF.

This sequence joins TRBV6-5 and TRBJ2-5, with D tentatively TRBD1 (6 bases). Trimming shortened V by 0 bases and J by 5 bases, and 10 bases separated the two germline ends. Per the germline V gene, CDR1 is MNHEY and CDR2 is SVGAGI. The CDR3 totals 14 residues. CDR3 sequence (DNA): TGTGCCAGCAGTTACTCTCCCCAGGGGGAGACCCAGTACTTC. This translates into CASSYSPQGETQYF.

The CDR3 nucleotides read TGTGCCAGCAGCCAGGCCGGCGAAAATGAGCAGTTCTTC. It is translated as CASSQAGENEQFF. This chain uses TRBV7-3 with TRBJ2-1; D is uncertain. The CDR3 covers 13 residues. With 5 bases removed from V and 7 bases from J, the gap between germline ends came to 12 bases. Germline CDR1 SGHTA, CDR2 FQGTGA.

The chain is built from TRBV6-1 and TRBJ2-7; D remains unclear. The CDR3 is 17 residues long. Trimming left V 4 bases short and J 2 bases short, with 21 bases between. In germline, CDR1 is MNHNS, CDR2 SASEGT. This chain's CDR3 is CASSGAIRQGRTYEQYF. The CDR3 coding sequence is TGTGCCAGCAGTGGCGCGATAAGACAAGGCCGAACCTACGAGCAGTACTTC.

This sequence joins TRBV11-2 and TRBJ1-3; 7 positions match TRBD1. The trim removed 0 bases at V and 0 bases at J, leaving 5 bases unmatched. This CDR3 is 17 amino acids long. Germline V gene sequence: CDR1 SGHAT, CDR2 FQNNGV. The CDR3 sequence: CASSLDETGSSGNTIYF. The DNA for the CDR3 is TGTGCCAGCAGCTTAGATGAGACAGGGAGCTCTGGAAACACCATATATTTT.

A remark on this clone: One junction end does not reproduce the germline sequence, and a read error may be involved. The chain couples TRBV7-7 to TRBJ2-5; D is tentatively TRBD1 or TRBD2 (5 bases each). Germline CDR1 reads SSHAT; CDR2 reads FNYEAQ (reference sequence). The CDR3 is 13 residues long. CDR3 nucleotide sequence: TGTGCTAGCAGCTTGGGGGTCCAAGAGACCCAGTACTTC. It codes for CASSLGVQETQYF.

V is TRBV28 and J is TRBJ2-4; TRBD1 or TRBD2 may be the D gene (6 bases each). Germline CDR1 reads MDHEN; CDR2 reads SYDVKM. V was cut by 6 bases and J by 8 bases, with 17 bases left in between. This CDR3 has 14 residues. The CDR3 loop reads CASSPQGGKDIQYF. CDR3 in DNA: TGTGCCAGCAGCCCACAGGGAGGAAAGGACATTCAGTACTTC.

This clone was observed a handful of times. The gene calls are TRBV10-2 and TRBJ1-5; D uncertain. V was clipped by 2 bases and J by 3 bases, with 8 bases between them. The CDR3 covers 14 residues. Germline CDR1 is WSHSY and CDR2 is SAAADI. In DNA, the CDR3 is TGCGCCAGCAGTGAGGGACCCTCCAATCAGCCCCAGCATTTT. Protein sequence: CASSEGPSNQPQHF.

This chain links TRBV2 with TRBJ2-5, with D maybe TRBD2 (6 bases). This CDR3 comprises 16 residues. The V gene lost 6 bases and the J gene lost 3 bases, with 20 bases spanning the gap. Germline V gene data show CDR1 as SNHLY and CDR2 as FYNNEI. The CDR3 protein is CASRSPAVWREETQYF. CDR3 bases: TGTGCCAGCAGATCGCCGGCGGTTTGGAGGGAAGAGACCCAGTACTTC.